Detailed here is one T cell receptor (beta chain). The data belong to a study of blood T cell repertoires in COVID-19. Trimming shortened V by 8 bases and J by 2 bases, and 12 bases separated the two germline ends. CDR1 is MDHEN, CDR2 SYDVKM, per germline. The length of the CDR3 is 14 residues. The protocol was immunoSEQ multiplex PCR, while the TCRdb copy is restricted to in-frame clones and leaves out a portion. The sample lists approximately 450,000 clones, around 90% seen once, with around 1.8% in the top ten. The sequence came from a woman aged 18-30 years with acute COVID-19. Material: PBMCs or T cells enriched from blood (not recorded which). The rearrangement links TRBV28 to TRBJ1-4; D may be TRBD1 (5 bases). CDR3 in DNA: TGTGCCAGCCGGATGCACAGGACTAATGAAAAACTGTTTTTT. Translated, it gives CASRMHRTNEKLFF.